These 26 T cell receptor beta chains came from one sample sequenced in a study of a mutant IDH1 vaccine in newly diagnosed glioma. The table came from immunoSEQ multiplex PCR; TCRdb's copy has only in-frame clones and leaves some out. The sample carries about 56,000 clones, just under 90% recorded once. As to time point: week 5, during vaccination. A single vaccine dose contained 300 ug of mutant IDH1 20-mer peptide, and topical imiquimod was used with it. Their antigen targets remain unknown. Here the sequenced sample was PBMCs, taken from a glioma patient whose treatment included an IDH1 peptide vaccine. Receptor source: a woman aged 40 to 49 with glioma.

This chain links TRBV6-5 with TRBJ1-2; no clear D gene. V lost 0 bases and J lost 1, with 12 bases in between. The CDR3 length is 16 residues. CDR1 is MNHEY, CDR2 SVGAGI, per germline. The CDR3: CASSYSEVRNNYGYTF. The CDR3 DNA reads TGTGCCAGCAGTTACTCCGAAGTCAGGAATAACTATGGCTACACCTTC.

The J gene is TRBJ1-2, the V gene TRBV7-2; no clear D gene. The CDR3 length is 14 residues. V was trimmed by 4 bases and J by 1 base, leaving 10 bases between them. CDR1 is SGHTA, CDR2 FQGNSA, per germline. The CDR3 nucleotides are TGTGCCAGCAGCTCCCCATATCGTAACTATGGCTACACCTTC. Protein: CASSSPYRNYGYTF.

As for this clone: The junction departs from germline at one end; a sequencing error may be responsible. The chain combines TRBV6-4 with TRBJ2-2; D possibly corresponds to TRBD2 (5 bases). This CDR3 contains 14 residues. CDR1 and CDR2 from the germline V gene are MRHNA and SNTAGT. The chain's CDR3 is CATSETGMTGELFF. The CDR3 bases are TGTGCCACCAGTGAGACGGGGATGACCGGGGAGCTGTTTTTT.

The genes are TRBV4-3 and TRBJ2-7; D might be TRBD1 or TRBD2, each matching 5 bases. CDR3 length: 16 residues. Germline CDR1 is LGHNA and CDR2 is YSLEER. V gave up 0 bases and J gave up 1 base, with 13 bases separating them. As DNA, the CDR3 is TGCGCCAGCAGCCAAGACAGCGGACAATTGTCCTACGAGCAGTACTTC. It translates to CASSQDSGQLSYEQYF.

This sequence joins TRBV7-2 and TRBJ2-3, with 9 bases aligning to TRBD2. The CDR3 extends over 17 amino acids. Trimming removed 5 bases from V and 6 bases from J; junction bases left unmatched: 15. CDR1 and CDR2 from the germline V gene are SGHTA and FQGNSA. CDR3 coding DNA: TGTGCCAGCAGCACCCGATGGGGGCGGGGGGGCAGGGATACGCAGTATTTT. Encoded protein: CASSTRWGRGGRDTQYF.

CDR3 DNA sequence: TGTGCCAGCAGCACAATGGGGGGCCGCTACACCTTC. Its translation is CASSTMGGRYTF. The genes are TRBV7-2 and TRBJ1-2; TRBD1 is a possible D gene (6 bases). The CDR3 is 12 residues long. V was trimmed by 5 bases and J by 9 bases, leaving 13 bases between them. Germline V CDR1 and CDR2: SGHTA, FQGNSA.

V gene TRBV29-1 combines with J gene TRBJ1-4; D gene uncertain. The germline CDR1 and CDR2 sequences are SQVTM and ANQGSEA. CDR3 length: 13 amino acids. V lost 8 bases to trimming and J lost 5 bases, with 15 bases between them. The CDR3 protein is CSPHRVGNEKLFF. The DNA for the CDR3 is TGCAGCCCCCATCGGGTAGGGAATGAAAAACTGTTTTTT.

The CDR3 reads CASSIGGGGTEAFF. The CDR3 nucleotides are TGTGCCAGTAGTATAGGTGGGGGGGGCACTGAAGCTTTCTTT. V and J are TRBV19 and TRBJ1-1, with a weak D call TRBD1 (5 bases). Germline V gene sequence: CDR1 LNHDA, CDR2 SQIVND (reference sequence). The CDR3 sequence is 14 residues long. Trimming removed 1 base at V and 4 bases at J, with 10 bases between.

The chain uses TRBV23-1 and TRBJ2-7, with TRBD1 matching 8 bases. TRBV23-1 is assigned to the ORF class and has an uncertain function. This CDR3 spans 13 amino acids. The V gene end was trimmed by 3 bases and the J gene end by 6 bases; junction bases not matched to a gene: 4. CDR3 sequence: CASSQDREREQYF. The CDR3 DNA reads TGCGCCAGCAGTCAGGACAGGGAACGCGAGCAGTACTTC.

The chain joins TRBV4-2 to TRBJ2-6, with 7 bases fitting TRBD1. Germline assignment: CDR1 LGHNA and CDR2 YNFKEQ. With V trimmed by 5 bases and J by 2 bases, 9 bases remained unmatched. This CDR3 has 17 residues. The chain's CDR3 is CASSFDFRGTGANVLTF. Here the CDR3 DNA reads TGTGCCAGCAGCTTCGACTTCAGGGGGACTGGGGCCAACGTCCTGACTTTC.

The chain joins TRBV2 to TRBJ1-2; TRBD1 matches at 8 bases. The J segment lost 5 bases and the V segment lost 6 bases, leaving 8 bases of the junction unmatched. This CDR3 is 14 amino acids long. The V gene's germline CDR1 is SNHLY and CDR2 FYNNEI. The CDR3 here is CASRPSGGGYGYTF. CDR3 DNA sequence: TGTGCCAGCAGACCGTCAGGGGGCGGATATGGCTACACCTTC.

This rearrangement joins TRBV4-1 to TRBJ2-7; D gene ambiguous. Per the germline V gene, CDR1 is MGHRA and CDR2 is YSYEKL. Deletions cut 5 bases from V and 2 bases from J, with 13 bases between. This CDR3 is 14 amino acids long. The chain's CDR3 is CASSFFDGTYEQYF. The CDR3 DNA sequence: TGCGCCAGCAGCTTCTTCGACGGAACCTACGAGCAGTACTTC.

The chain employs TRBV2 and TRBJ1-1; D gene uncertain. V lost 7 bases and J 1 base, leaving 19 bases between the germline ends. CDR3 length: 16 residues. The germline gives CDR1 SNHLY, CDR2 FYNNEI. The CDR3 region has the DNA TGTGCCAGCAAGGTCGTTCGTGGGGTGGGGAACACTGAAGCTTTCTTT. It codes for CASKVVRGVGNTEAFF.

V usage is TRBV5-1 and J usage is TRBJ2-3; 7 bases are shared with TRBD1. V shed 5 bases, J shed 2 bases, and the junction held 8 bases outside the gene matches. The CDR3 is 15 amino acids. Germline-derived CDR1 and CDR2 are SGHRS and YFSETQ. CDR3 region: CASSYRGEPTDTQYF. CDR3 in DNA: TGCGCCAGCAGTTACAGGGGAGAGCCCACAGATACGCAGTATTTT.

This chain links TRBV19 with TRBJ1-6, with a tentative D call TRBD1 (6 bases). Germline values: CDR1 LNHDA, CDR2 SQIVND (reference sequence). V was cut by 1 base and J by 5 bases, with 6 bases left in between. The length of the CDR3 is 14 residues. The CDR3 nucleotides read TGTGCCAGTAGTATAGCAGGGGATAATTCACCCCTCCACTTT. Encoded protein: CASSIAGDNSPLHF.

This sequence joins TRBV5-1 and TRBJ1-1, with D possibly TRBD1 on 6 matching bases. CDR1 is SGHRS, CDR2 YFSETQ, per germline. The CDR3 has 14 amino acids. V was clipped by 3 bases and J by 4 bases, with 13 bases between them. CDR3 amino acids: CASSYEQGGTEAFF. CDR3 sequence (DNA): TGCGCCAGCAGCTATGAACAGGGAGGCACTGAAGCTTTCTTT.

The CDR3 loop reads CASRAWTELNTEAFF. In nucleotides, the CDR3 is TGTGCCAGCAGGGCCTGGACCGAGCTGAACACTGAAGCTTTCTTT. The chain joins TRBV5-4 to TRBJ1-1, with D unresolved. CDR3 length equals 15 residues. V was clipped by 5 bases and J by 0 bases, with 14 bases between them. In germline, CDR1 is SGHNT, CDR2 YYREEE (reference sequence).

The V gene is TRBV4-1, the J gene TRBJ2-7; a weak D match, TRBD1 (6 bases). The CDR3 has 15 residues. The V gene's germline CDR1 is MGHRA and CDR2 YSYEKL. Trimming cost V 4 bases and J 6 bases, with 19 bases left between them. In DNA, the CDR3 is TGCGCCAGCAGCCCTCAAGGGGGTCACCCCGGCGAGCAGTACTTC. This gives the protein CASSPQGGHPGEQYF.

The V gene is TRBV18, the J gene TRBJ1-1; no firm D call. The CDR3 is 13 residues long. Germline CDR1 reads KGHSH; CDR2 reads LQKENI. V gave up 0 bases and J gave up 10 bases, with 12 bases separating them. The CDR3 region is CASSPPPPAGAFF. The CDR3 nucleotides are TGTGCCAGCTCACCACCTCCGCCCGCCGGAGCTTTCTTT.

The CDR3 coding sequence is TGTGCCAGCAGCTTCTATAGTTGGCGAAACGGGGAGCTGTTTTTT. Encoded protein: CASSFYSWRNGELFF. The chain joins TRBV7-9 to TRBJ2-2; D unclear. Looked up from germline, CDR1 is SEHNR and CDR2 is FQNEAQ (reference sequence). The CDR3 loop spans 15 amino acids. The germline V and J ends were trimmed by 3 bases and 7 bases, with 15 bases remaining between them.

V gene TRBV12-5 combines with J gene TRBJ2-3; no reliable D call. Germline V gene lookup returns CDR1 LGHNT and CDR2 FRNRAP. The CDR3 runs to 14 residues. Trimming stripped 1 base from V and 3 bases from J, with 8 bases between. DNA for the CDR3: TGTGCTAGTGGTTTGGAACAGAGAACAGATACGCAGTATTTT. It codes for CASGLEQRTDTQYF. Complete variable domain (other parts from reference TRBV12-5 and TRBJ2-3): DARVTQTPRHKVTEMGQEVTMRCQPILGHNTVFWYRQTMMQGLELLAYFRNRAPLDDSGMPKDRFSAEMPDATLATLKIQPSEPRDSAVYFCASGLEQRTDTQYFGPGTRLTVL.

V and J are TRBV7-3 and TRBJ2-3, with unresolved D. Trimming left V 5 bases short and J 0 bases short, with 3 bases between. CDR3 length equals 12 residues. Germline V lookup: CDR1 SGHTA, CDR2 FQGTGA. Written as DNA, the CDR3 is TGTGCCAGCAGCCTGAGCACAGATACGCAGTATTTT. This gives the protein CASSLSTDTQYF.

This chain connects TRBV5-5 to TRBJ1-3; D unresolved. Trimming took 2 bases from V and 2 from J, leaving 8 bases between them. The CDR3 runs 14 residues. Germline values: CDR1 SGHKS, CDR2 YYEKEE (reference sequence). CDR3: CASSFEYPGNTIYF. CDR3 DNA: TGTGCCAGCAGCTTCGAATACCCTGGAAACACCATATATTTT.

The rearrangement joins TRBV4-3 to TRBJ1-3, with D maybe TRBD1 (6 bases). Germline CDR1 LGHNA, CDR2 YSLEER. With 0 bases removed from V and 2 bases from J, the gap between germline ends came to 8 bases. This CDR3 spans 15 amino acids. CDR3 nucleotide sequence: TGCGCCAGCAGCCAAGAGGGACACCCTGGAAACACCATATATTTT. Translating it yields CASSQEGHPGNTIYF.

This clone was observed once. The rearrangement uses TRBV11-3 and TRBJ2-2; either TRBD1 or TRBD2 may fit D (6 bases each). This CDR3 is built from 15 residues. Trimming left V 6 bases short and J 7 bases short, with 18 bases between. Germline V gene lookup returns CDR1 SGHNT and CDR2 YENEEA. This CDR3 reads CASSTYGGADGELFF. The DNA for the CDR3 is TGTGCCAGCAGTACTTACGGGGGCGCGGACGGGGAGCTGTTTTTT.

The rearrangement links TRBV2 to TRBJ1-5; weak D call: TRBD1 (5 bases). Germline V gene lookup returns CDR1 SNHLY and CDR2 FYNNEI. The V gene lost 4 bases and the J gene lost 11 bases, with 15 bases spanning the gap. CDR3 size: 13 residues. CDR3 in amino acids: CASSVMGRRAQHF. Here the CDR3 DNA reads TGTGCCAGCAGTGTAATGGGGCGGAGGGCCCAGCATTTT.